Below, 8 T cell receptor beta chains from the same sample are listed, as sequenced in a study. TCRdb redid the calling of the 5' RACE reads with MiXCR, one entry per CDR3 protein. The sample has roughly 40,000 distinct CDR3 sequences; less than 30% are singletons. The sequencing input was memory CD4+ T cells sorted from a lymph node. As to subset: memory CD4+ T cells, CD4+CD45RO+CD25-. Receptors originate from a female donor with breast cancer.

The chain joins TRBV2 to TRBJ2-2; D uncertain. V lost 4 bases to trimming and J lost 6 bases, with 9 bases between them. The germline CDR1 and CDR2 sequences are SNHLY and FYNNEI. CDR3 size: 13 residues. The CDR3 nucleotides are TGTGCCAGCAGTGTCGAAGAAGCCGGGGAGCTGTTTTTT. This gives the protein CASSVEEAGELFF.

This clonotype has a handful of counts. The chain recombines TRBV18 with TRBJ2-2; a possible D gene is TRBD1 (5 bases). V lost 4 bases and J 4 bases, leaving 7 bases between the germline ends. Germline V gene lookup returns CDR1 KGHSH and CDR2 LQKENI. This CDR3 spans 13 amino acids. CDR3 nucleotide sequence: TGTGCCAGCTCACGTGACAGCACCGGGGAGCTGTTTTTT. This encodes CASSRDSTGELFF.

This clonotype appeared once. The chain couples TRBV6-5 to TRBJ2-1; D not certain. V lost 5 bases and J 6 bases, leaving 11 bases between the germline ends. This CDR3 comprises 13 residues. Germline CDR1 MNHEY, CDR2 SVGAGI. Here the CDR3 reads CASSTKGRNEQFF. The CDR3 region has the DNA TGTGCCAGCAGTACGAAAGGTCGCAATGAGCAGTTCTTC.

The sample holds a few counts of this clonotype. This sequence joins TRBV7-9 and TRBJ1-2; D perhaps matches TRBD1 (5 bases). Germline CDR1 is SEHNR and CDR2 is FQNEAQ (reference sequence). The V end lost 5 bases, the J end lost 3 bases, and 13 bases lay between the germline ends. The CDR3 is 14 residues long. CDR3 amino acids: CASSLQGEDYGYTF. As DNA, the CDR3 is TGTGCCAGCAGCCTCCAGGGTGAGGACTATGGCTACACCTTC.

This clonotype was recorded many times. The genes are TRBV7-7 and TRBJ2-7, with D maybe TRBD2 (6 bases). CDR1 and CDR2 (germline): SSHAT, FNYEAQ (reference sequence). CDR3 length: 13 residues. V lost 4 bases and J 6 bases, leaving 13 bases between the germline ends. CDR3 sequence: CASSSSAGTEQYF. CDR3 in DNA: TGTGCCAGCAGCTCCTCGGCGGGGACCGAGCAGTACTTC.

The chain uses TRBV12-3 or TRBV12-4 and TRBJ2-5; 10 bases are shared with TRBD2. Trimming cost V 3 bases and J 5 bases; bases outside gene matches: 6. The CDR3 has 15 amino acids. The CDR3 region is CASSFGLAGDETQYF. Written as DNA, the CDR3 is TGTGCCAGCAGTTTCGGGCTAGCGGGAGACGAGACCCAGTACTTC.

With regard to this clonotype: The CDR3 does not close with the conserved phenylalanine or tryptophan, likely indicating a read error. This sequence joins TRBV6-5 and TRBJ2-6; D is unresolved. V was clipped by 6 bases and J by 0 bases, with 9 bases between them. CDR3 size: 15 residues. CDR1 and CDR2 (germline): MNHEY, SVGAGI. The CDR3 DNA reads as TGTGCCAGCAGATTCGTTGGCTCTGGGGCCAACGTCCTGACTCTC. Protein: CASRFVGSGANVLTL.

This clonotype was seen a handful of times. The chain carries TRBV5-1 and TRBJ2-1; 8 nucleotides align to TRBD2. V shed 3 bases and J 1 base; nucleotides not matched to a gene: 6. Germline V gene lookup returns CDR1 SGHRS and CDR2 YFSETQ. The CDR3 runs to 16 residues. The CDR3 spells CASSYVAGRSYNEQFF. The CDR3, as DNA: TGCGCCAGCAGCTACGTAGCGGGGAGGTCCTACAATGAGCAGTTCTTC.